In its sample, the clone carrying this T cell receptor beta chain was seen a few times. Relying on iRepertoire HTBI primers and Arm-PCR of CDR3 regions, the team built TCR beta libraries. TCRdb reprocessed the multiplex PCR reads with MiXCR, giving one entry per CDR3 protein. This table holds hundreds of thousands of distinct CDR3 sequences, about a sixth found once. These data originate in a study of regulatory T cells in long-lasting Graves disease. Time point indicated: newly diagnosed GD, antithyroid drugs for less than 3 months. There was RNA extracted from PBMCs, and the TCR library was made from it. This CDR3 comprises 11 residues. The J segment lost 7 bases and the V segment lost 9 bases, leaving 1 base of the junction unmatched. Looked up from germline, CDR1 is SNHLY and CDR2 is FYNNEI. This same sample was also taken into another study, of T cells in Graves' hyperthyroidism and ophthalmopathy.

The material sequenced was peripheral blood mononuclear cells (PBMCs), taken at new diagnosis, from a patient treated with antithyroid drugs. The sequence derives from a man aged 40-49 years with Graves disease. The rearrangement uses TRBV2 and TRBJ2-2; 8 bases are a match to TRBD2. The CDR3: CASSGIGELFF. CDR3 coding DNA: TGTGCCAGTAGCGGGATCGGGGAGCTGTTTTTT.